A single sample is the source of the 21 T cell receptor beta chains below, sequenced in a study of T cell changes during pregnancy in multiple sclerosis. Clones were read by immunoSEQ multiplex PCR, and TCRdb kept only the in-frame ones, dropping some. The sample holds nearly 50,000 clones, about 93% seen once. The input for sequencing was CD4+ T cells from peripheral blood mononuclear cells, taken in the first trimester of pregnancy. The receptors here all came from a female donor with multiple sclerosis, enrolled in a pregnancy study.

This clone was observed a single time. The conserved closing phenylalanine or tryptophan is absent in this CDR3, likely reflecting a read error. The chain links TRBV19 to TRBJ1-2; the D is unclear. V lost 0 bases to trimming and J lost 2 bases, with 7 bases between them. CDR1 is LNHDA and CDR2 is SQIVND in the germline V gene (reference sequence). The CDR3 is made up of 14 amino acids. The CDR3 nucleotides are TGTGCCAGTAGTATAGAGTCAGAAAACTATGGCTACACCCTC. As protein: CASSIESENYGYTL.

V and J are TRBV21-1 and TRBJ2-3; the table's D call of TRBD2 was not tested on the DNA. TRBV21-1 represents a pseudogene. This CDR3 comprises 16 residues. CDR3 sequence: CASSNGGQGRGDTQYF. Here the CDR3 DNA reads TGTGCCAGCAGCAATGGAGGGCAAGGGCGGGGAGATACGCAGTATTTT.

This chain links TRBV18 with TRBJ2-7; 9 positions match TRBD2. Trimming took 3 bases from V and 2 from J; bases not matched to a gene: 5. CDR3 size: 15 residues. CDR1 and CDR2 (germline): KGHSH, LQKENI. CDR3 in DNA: TGTGCCAGCTCACCTGGTAGCGGGGGCCCCTACGAGCAGTACTTC. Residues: CASSPGSGGPYEQYF.

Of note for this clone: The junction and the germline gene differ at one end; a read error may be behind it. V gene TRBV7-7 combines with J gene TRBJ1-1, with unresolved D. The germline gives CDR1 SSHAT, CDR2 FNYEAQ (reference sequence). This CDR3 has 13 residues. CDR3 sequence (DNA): TGTGCTAGCAGCTTAGTGGCGAACACTGAAGCTTTCTTT. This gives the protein CASSLVANTEAFF.

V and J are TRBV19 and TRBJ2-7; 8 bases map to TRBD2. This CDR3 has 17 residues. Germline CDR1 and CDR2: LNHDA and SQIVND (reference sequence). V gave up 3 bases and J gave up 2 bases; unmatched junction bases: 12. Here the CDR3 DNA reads TGTGCCAGTAGTATCACATTCCCTAGCGGGCTTCCCTACGAGCAGTACTTC. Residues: CASSITFPSGLPYEQYF.

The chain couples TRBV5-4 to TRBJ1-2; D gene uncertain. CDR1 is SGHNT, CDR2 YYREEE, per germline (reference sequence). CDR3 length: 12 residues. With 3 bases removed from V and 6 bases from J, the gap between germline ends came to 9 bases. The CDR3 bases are TGTGCCAGCAGCTGGCACACCGATGGCTACACCTTC. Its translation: CASSWHTDGYTF.

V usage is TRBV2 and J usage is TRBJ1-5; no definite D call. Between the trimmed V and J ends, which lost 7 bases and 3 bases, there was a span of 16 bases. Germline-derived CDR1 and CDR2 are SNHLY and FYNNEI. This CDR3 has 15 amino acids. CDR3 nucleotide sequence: TGTGCCAGCAAAAGCGAAAAGATAGCCAATCAGCCCCAGCATTTT. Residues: CASKSEKIANQPQHF.

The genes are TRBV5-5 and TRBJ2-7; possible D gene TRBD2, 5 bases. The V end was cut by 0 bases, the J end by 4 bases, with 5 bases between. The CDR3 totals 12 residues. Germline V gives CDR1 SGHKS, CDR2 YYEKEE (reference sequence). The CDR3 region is CASSLGGYEQYF. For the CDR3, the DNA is TGTGCCAGCAGCTTGGGAGGGTACGAGCAGTACTTC.

CDR3 in DNA: TGTGCCGCAGTGAACAGGCTGGGACAGGGCGCAGATACGCAGTATTTT. Residues: CAAVNRLGQGADTQYF. The chain has TRBV10-3 and TRBJ2-3; TRBD1 matches at 9 bases. The V and J ends lost 11 bases and 4 bases, in that order; junction bases with no gene match: 16. Germline CDR1 ENHRY, CDR2 SYGVKD. The CDR3 consists of 16 residues.

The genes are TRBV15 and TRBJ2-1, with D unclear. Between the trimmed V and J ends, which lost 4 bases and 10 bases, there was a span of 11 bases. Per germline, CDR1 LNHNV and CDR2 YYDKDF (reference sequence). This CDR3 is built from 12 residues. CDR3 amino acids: CATSIRGPEQFF. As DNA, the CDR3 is TGTGCCACCAGCATCCGAGGCCCAGAGCAGTTCTTC. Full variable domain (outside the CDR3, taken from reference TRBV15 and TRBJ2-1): DAMVIQNPRYQVTQFGKPVTLSCSQTLNHNVMYWYQQKSSQAPKLLFHYYDKDFNNEADTPDNFQSRRPNTSFCFLDIRSPGLGDTAMYLCATSIRGPEQFFGPGTRLTVL.

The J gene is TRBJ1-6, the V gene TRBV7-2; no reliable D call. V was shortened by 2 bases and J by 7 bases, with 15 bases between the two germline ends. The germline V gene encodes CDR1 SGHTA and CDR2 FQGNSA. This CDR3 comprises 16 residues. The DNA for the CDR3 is TGTGCCAGCAGCTTATCCACCTTTGGCAGGAATTCACCCCTCCACTTT. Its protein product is CASSLSTFGRNSPLHF.

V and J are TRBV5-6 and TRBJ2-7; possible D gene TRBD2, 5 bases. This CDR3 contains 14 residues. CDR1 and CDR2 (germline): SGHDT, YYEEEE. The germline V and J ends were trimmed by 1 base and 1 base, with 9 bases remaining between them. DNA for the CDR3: TGTGCCAGCAGCTTGTATCGGGGATCCTACGAGCAGTACTTC. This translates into CASSLYRGSYEQYF.

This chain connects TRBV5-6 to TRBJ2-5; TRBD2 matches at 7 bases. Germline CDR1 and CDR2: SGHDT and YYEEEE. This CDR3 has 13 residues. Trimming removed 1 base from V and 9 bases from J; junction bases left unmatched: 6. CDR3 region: CASSLPAGPAQYF. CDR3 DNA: TGTGCCAGCAGCTTGCCAGCGGGGCCCGCCCAGTACTTC.

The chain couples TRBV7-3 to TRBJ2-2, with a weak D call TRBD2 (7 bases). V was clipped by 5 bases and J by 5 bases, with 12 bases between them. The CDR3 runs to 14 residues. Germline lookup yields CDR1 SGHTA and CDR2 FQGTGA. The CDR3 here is CASSPGGRTGELFF. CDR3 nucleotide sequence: TGTGCCAGCAGCCCCGGGGGGCGGACCGGGGAGCTGTTTTTT.

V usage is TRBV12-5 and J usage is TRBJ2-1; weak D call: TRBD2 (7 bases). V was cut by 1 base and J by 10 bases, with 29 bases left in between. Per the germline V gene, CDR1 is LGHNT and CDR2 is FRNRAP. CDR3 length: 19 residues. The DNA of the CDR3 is TGTGCTAGTGGTTTGGGGTCCCCCAAGACGGGGGGACACCGTGGGGAGCAGTTCTTC. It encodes CASGLGSPKTGGHRGEQFF.

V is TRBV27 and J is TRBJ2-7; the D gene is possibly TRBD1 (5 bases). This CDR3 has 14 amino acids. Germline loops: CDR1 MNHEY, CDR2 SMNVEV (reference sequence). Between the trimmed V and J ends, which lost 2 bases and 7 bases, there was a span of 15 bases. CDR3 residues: CASSLGAGRIEQYF. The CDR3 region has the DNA TGTGCCAGCAGTTTAGGGGCAGGGCGAATAGAGCAGTACTTC.

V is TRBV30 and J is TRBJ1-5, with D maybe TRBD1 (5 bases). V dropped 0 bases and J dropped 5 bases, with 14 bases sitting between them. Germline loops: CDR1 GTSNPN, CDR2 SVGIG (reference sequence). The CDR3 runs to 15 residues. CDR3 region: CAWSVLAGFDQPQHF. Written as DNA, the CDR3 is TGTGCCTGGAGTGTGTTGGCAGGGTTCGATCAGCCCCAGCATTTT.

Here the CDR3 DNA reads TGTGCCAGCAGAACCGGGACAGGGCGGCCCCAGCATTTT. Translated: CASRTGTGRPQHF. V is TRBV28 and J is TRBJ1-5, with 9 bases that match TRBD1. V gave up 6 bases and J gave up 9 bases; unmatched junction bases: 6. The CDR3 spans 13 residues. CDR1 is MDHEN, CDR2 SYDVKM, per germline. The variable domain in full, completed from reference TRBV28 and TRBJ1-5, reads DVKVTQSSRYLVKRTGEKVFLECVQDMDHENMFWYRQDPGLGLRLIYFSYDVKMKEKGDIPEGYSVSREKKERFSLILESASTNQTSMYLCASRTGTGRPQHFGDGTRLSIL.

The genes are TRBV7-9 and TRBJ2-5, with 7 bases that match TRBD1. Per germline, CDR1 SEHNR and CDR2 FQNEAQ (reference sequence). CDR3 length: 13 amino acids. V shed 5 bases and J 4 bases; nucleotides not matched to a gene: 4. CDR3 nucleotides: TGTGCCAGCAGCACGACAGGGTTAGAGACCCAGTACTTC. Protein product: CASSTTGLETQYF.

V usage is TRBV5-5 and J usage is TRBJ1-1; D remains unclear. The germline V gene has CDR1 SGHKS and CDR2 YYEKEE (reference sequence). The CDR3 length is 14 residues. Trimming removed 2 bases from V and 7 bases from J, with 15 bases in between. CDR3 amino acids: CASSLITAINEAFF. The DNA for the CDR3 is TGTGCCAGCAGCTTAATCACAGCTATAAATGAAGCTTTCTTT.

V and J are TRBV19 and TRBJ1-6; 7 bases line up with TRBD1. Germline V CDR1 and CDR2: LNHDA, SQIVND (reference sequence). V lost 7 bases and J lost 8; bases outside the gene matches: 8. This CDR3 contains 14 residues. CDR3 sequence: CASKIGQADSPLHF. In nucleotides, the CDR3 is TGTGCCAGTAAGATTGGACAGGCAGATTCACCCCTCCACTTT.